The 10 T cell receptor beta chains listed next were all sequenced from one sample in a study of OX40 agonist ivuxolimab in advanced cancers. The repertoire was sequenced with immunoSEQ multiplex PCR; TCRdb's copy has only in-frame clones and lacks some. The profile covers tens of thousands of clones, with 80% to 90% appearing a single time and 1.9% taken by the ten largest. Specimen: CD4+ or CD8+ T cells sorted from blood, collected in a trial of the OX40 agonist ivuxolimab. Receptors originate from an adult with an advanced solid tumor such as melanoma, head and neck, liver or kidney cancer.

The genes are TRBV6-5 and TRBJ2-1; D is uncertain. Looked up from germline, CDR1 is MNHEY and CDR2 is SVGAGI. V was pared by 6 bases and J by 6 bases, with 15 bases between. The CDR3 extends over 14 amino acids. This chain's CDR3 is CASRPPITTNEQFF. DNA of the CDR3: TGTGCCAGCAGACCACCGATTACGACCAATGAGCAGTTCTTC.

V and J are TRBV6-1 and TRBJ2-6; 8 nucleotides line up with TRBD1. This CDR3 has 19 residues. Germline CDR1 reads MNHNS; CDR2 reads SASEGT. V trimming: 2 bases; J trimming: 0 bases; junction bases outside the gene matches: 9. In nucleotides, the CDR3 is TGTGCCAGCAGTGAACCTCAGGGGGCAACCGCCTCTGGGGCCAACGTCCTGACTTTC. It codes for CASSEPQGATASGANVLTF.

The chain recombines TRBV7-2 with TRBJ2-7; D uncertain. From germline, CDR1 is SGHTA and CDR2 FQGNSA. This CDR3 spans 11 amino acids. V gave up 5 bases and J gave up 3 bases, with 5 bases separating them. The CDR3 DNA follows: TGTGCCAGCAGCCAACGCTACGAGCAGTACTTC. Translating gives CASSQRYEQYF.

The rearrangement links TRBV27 to TRBJ1-1; 8 nucleotides match TRBD1. This CDR3 is built from 13 residues. The ends lost 5 bases at V and 5 bases at J; junction bases unmatched: 4. From germline, CDR1 is MNHEY and CDR2 SMNVEV (reference sequence). CDR3 in amino acids: CASSRTGKTEAFF. CDR3 DNA sequence: TGTGCCAGCAGTAGGACAGGGAAAACTGAAGCTTTCTTT.

V usage is TRBV10-3 and J usage is TRBJ2-3; TRBD1 matches 8 bases. V was pared by 6 bases and J by 3 bases, with 8 bases of the junction left unmatched. CDR3 size: 15 residues. Germline V lookup: CDR1 ENHRY, CDR2 SYGVKD. The CDR3 DNA is TGTGCCATCAGACCGGGACAGGCGGAGACAGATACGCAGTATTTT. This sequence encodes CAIRPGQAETDTQYF.

V usage is TRBV30 and J usage is TRBJ1-4, with 12 bases identical to TRBD1. CDR1 is GTSNPN and CDR2 is SVGIG in the germline V gene (reference sequence). The CDR3 spans 14 residues. CDR3 coding DNA: TGTGCTTCCGGGACAGGGGGCGCGGAGGAAAAACTGTTTTTT. Protein sequence: CASGTGGAEEKLFF. Together with reference TRBV30 and TRBJ1-4, the CDR3 gives the full variable domain: SQTIHQWPATLVQPVGSPLSLECTVEGTSNPNLYWYRQAAGRGLQLLFYSVGIGQISSEVPQNLSASRPQDRQFILSSKKLLLSDSGFYLCASGTGGAEEKLFFGSGTQLSVL.

The rearrangement links TRBV7-9 to TRBJ2-7; 8 bases match TRBD1. Germline CDR1 reads SEHNR; CDR2 reads FQNEAQ (reference sequence). The ends lost 0 bases at V and 3 bases at J; junction bases unmatched: 1. The CDR3 is made up of 14 amino acids. In nucleotides, the CDR3 is TGTGCCAGCAGCTTAGCGGACAGGGACTACGAGCAGTACTTC. Its translation: CASSLADRDYEQYF.

The chain recombines TRBV28 with TRBJ1-5; D is unclear. This CDR3 has 14 amino acids. Germline CDR1 reads MDHEN; CDR2 reads SYDVKM. V was shortened by 7 bases and J by 5 bases, with 15 bases between the two germline ends. CDR3 bases: TGTGCCAGCACTAGTAATCTATCTTATCAGCCCCAGCATTTT. Protein: CASTSNLSYQPQHF.

The chain couples TRBV19 to TRBJ1-1, with D perhaps matching TRBD1 (5 bases). The germline CDR1 and CDR2 sequences are LNHDA and SQIVND (reference sequence). The length of the CDR3 is 12 residues. Between the trimmed V and J ends, which lost 6 bases and 7 bases, there was a span of 12 bases. This CDR3 reads CASSRTNLEAFF. Written as DNA, the CDR3 is TGTGCCAGTAGCCGGACAAATCTTGAAGCTTTCTTT. The whole variable domain, filled in from reference TRBV19 and TRBJ1-1, reads DGGITQSPKYLFRKEGQNVTLSCEQNLNHDAMYWYRQDPGQGLRLIYYSQIVNDFQKGDIAEGYSVSREKKESFPLTVTSAQKNPTAFYLCASSRTNLEAFFGQGTRLTVV.

The V call is TRBV7-9, the J call TRBJ2-2, with D possibly being TRBD2 (6 bases). CDR3 length: 16 residues. Trimming removed 5 bases at V and 0 bases at J, with 13 bases between. Germline V lookup: CDR1 SEHNR, CDR2 FQNEAQ (reference sequence). The CDR3 region is CASSKAGTPNTGELFF. The CDR3 DNA reads TGTGCCAGCAGCAAAGCCGGGACTCCGAACACCGGGGAGCTGTTTTTT. Together with reference TRBV7-9 and TRBJ2-2, the CDR3 gives the full variable domain: DTGVSQNPRHKITKRGQNVTFRCDPISEHNRLYWYRQTLGQGPEFLTYFQNEAQLEKSRLLSDRFSAERPKGSFSTLEIQRTEQGDSAMYLCASSKAGTPNTGELFFGEGSRLTVL.